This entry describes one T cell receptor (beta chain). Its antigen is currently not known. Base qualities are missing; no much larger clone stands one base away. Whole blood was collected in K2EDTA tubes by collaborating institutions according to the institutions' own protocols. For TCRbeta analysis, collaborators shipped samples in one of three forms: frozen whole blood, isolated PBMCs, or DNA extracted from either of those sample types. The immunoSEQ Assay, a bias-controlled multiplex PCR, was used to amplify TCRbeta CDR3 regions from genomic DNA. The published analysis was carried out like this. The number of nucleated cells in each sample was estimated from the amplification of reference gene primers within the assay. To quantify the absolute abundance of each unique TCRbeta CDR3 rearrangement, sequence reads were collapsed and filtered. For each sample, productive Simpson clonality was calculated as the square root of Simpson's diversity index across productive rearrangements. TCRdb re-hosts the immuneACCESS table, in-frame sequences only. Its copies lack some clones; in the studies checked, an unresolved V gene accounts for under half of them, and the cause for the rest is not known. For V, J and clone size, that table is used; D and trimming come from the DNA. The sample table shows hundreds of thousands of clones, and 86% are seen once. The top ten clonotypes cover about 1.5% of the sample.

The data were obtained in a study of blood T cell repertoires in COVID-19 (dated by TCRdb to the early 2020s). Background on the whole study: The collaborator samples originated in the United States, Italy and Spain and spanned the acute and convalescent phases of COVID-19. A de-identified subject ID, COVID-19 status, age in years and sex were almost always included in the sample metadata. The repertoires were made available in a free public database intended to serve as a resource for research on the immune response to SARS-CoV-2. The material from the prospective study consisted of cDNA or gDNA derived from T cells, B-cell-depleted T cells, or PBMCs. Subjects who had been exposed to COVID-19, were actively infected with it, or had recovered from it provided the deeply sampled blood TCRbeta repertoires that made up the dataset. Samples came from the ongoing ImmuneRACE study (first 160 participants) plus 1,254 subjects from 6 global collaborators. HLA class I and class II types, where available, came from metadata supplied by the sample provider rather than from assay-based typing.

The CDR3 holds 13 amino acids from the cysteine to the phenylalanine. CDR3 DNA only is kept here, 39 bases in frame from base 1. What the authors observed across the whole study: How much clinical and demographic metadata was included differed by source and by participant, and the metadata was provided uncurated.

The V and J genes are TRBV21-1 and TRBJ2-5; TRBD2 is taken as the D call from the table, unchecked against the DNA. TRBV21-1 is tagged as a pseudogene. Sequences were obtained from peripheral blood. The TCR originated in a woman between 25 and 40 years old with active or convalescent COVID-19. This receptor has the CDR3 CAGSPSTVVTQYF. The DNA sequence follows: TGTGCCGGCAGCCCTTCCACTGTTGTGACCCAGTACTTC.